A selection of T cell receptor beta chains follows, all from one sample in a study of Ad26.COV2.S vaccination and SARS-CoV-2 variants. The data were produced by immunoSEQ multiplex PCR, yet TCRdb's version contains in-frame clones alone and is incomplete. The table records 380,000 or so clones, 83% of them present only once. The input for sequencing was peripheral blood, taken in a trial of Ad26.COV2.S vaccine versus placebo. These receptors came from a person between 18 and 60 years old who received the Ad26.COV2.S COVID-19 vaccine or a placebo. CDR3s include the opening cysteine and the closing phenylalanine or tryptophan.

TRBV6-5	12	TRBJ2-4	CASRGAKNIQYF
TRBV24-1	14	TRBJ1-2	CATSGTVVNYGYTF
TRBV5-1	15	TRBJ2-1	CASRPRAFSSGEQFF
TRBV5-5	14	TRBJ1-2	CASSPGQGNYGYTF
TRBV19	13	TRBJ1-2	CASPGLRMYGYTF
TRBV15	15	TRBJ1-5	CATSRQPASNQPQHF
TRBV7-9	15	TRBJ2-1	CASSLAAGLRYEQFF
TRBV18	17	TRBJ1-2	CASSPRNGGGINYGYTF
TRBV5-6	15	TRBJ2-3	CASSFSRRGTDTQYF
TRBV4-2	16	TRBJ2-1	CASSQVYQRGGSEQFF
TRBV11-2	16	TRBJ2-2	CASSLMALSNTGELFF
TRBV4-2	15	TRBJ2-7	CASTPDLATTYEQYF
TRBV13	18	TRBJ2-7	CASAPPGAGGPISYEQYF
TRBV10-1	14	TRBJ1-2	CASSESPSGDGYTF
TRBV2	15	TRBJ1-2	CASSLERQGHYGYTF
TRBV5-1	13	TRBJ2-2	CASSRSGTGELFF
TRBV3-1/TRBV3-2	14	TRBJ2-1	CASSQVTPGNEQFF
TRBV18	14	TRBJ1-3	CASSPAGGGNTIYF
TRBV6-5	14	TRBJ2-3	CASISGDFTDTQYF
TRBV6-1	14	TRBJ2-3	CASSEAGGADTQYF
TRBV6-6	14	TRBJ2-2	CASSYPQGVGELFF
TRBV12-2	16	TRBJ1-4	CASRFPREGAGEKLFF
TRBV24-1	17	TRBJ2-1	CATSDSPGLAGGPEQFF
TRBV4-3	16	TRBJ2-7	CASSQDRGQGLVEQYF
TRBV10-1	13	TRBJ2-7	CASSESIGGEQYF
TRBV2	12	TRBJ2-7	CASSAYSVEQYF
TRBV3-1/TRBV3-2	17	TRBJ2-1	CASSQVKGPPIYNEQFF
TRBV6-5	14	TRBJ2-7	CAASPGVDKYEQYF
TRBV27	13	TRBJ1-2	CATSGRGLWGYTF
TRBV27	14	TRBJ1-6	CASSLGANYSPLHF
TRBV2	14	TRBJ2-7	CASSPPGGGNEQYF
TRBV30	16	TRBJ2-3	CAWSMGMGRRTDTQYF
TRBV7-8	12	TRBJ2-7	CASSPSSGEQYF
TRBV6-1	15	TRBJ2-7	CASSEGWREEYEQYF
TRBV5-5	15	TRBJ1-1	CASSPGTDMNTEAFF
TRBV11-3	15	TRBJ2-7	CASSTTWRRSYEQYF
TRBV10-2	16	TRBJ2-1	CASSVPWTSDNNEQFF
TRBV3-1/TRBV3-2	16	TRBJ2-3	CASSQEGGINGDTQYF
TRBV11-3	13	TRBJ2-1	CASSRPPYNEQFF
TRBV30	12	TRBJ2-1	CAWSVFVNEQFF
TRBV30	13	TRBJ1-2	CAWSDMGARGYTF
TRBV5-1	13	TRBJ2-7	CASRVGASYEQYF
TRBV14	13	TRBJ2-7	CASSRGLRAEQYF
TRBV29-1	14	TRBJ2-7	CSVERTGGSHEQYF
TRBV9	13	TRBJ1-2	CASRAAGLSGYTF
TRBV30	13	TRBJ1-2	CAWSPELTYGYTF
TRBV7-9	15	TRBJ1-2	CASSFRSVGTSGYTF
TRBV2	13	TRBJ1-2	CASSEQGVRGYTF
TRBV6-2/TRBV6-3	13	TRBJ2-7	CASSYLGIYEQYF
TRBV7-3	13	TRBJ2-1	CASSSGPIQEQFF
TRBV15	13	TRBJ1-5	CATSRISNQPQHF
TRBV5-1	13	TRBJ1-1	CASSGGDMREAFF
TRBV6-5	13	TRBJ1-1	CASTGSGSGEAFF
TRBV13	15	TRBJ2-7	CASSGENEGGYEQYF